This TCR beta chain was captured by sequencing in a study of blood T cell repertoires in COVID-19. Background on the study: Samples of COVID-19 (acute and convalescent) were obtained from the United States, Italy and Spain. The analysed material was cDNA or gDNA that came from T cells, B-cell-depleted T cells, or PBMCs.

Seattle patient enrollment occurred during active infection, with longitudinal follow-up thereafter. The CDR3 runs to 16 residues. Germline values: CDR1 SGHNT, CDR2 YYREEE (reference sequence). Trimming cost V 3 bases and J 4 bases; bases outside gene matches: 8. Original processing notes: Nucleated cell counts were estimated from reference gene primer amplification. The method was immunoSEQ multiplex PCR; TCRdb's version includes in-frame clones alone and lacks a portion of them. That table furnishes V, J and clone size, whereas the DNA furnished D and trimming. Among approximately 240,000 clones listed, about 83% were seen once. This clone occurred a few times.

This sequence originates from a woman aged 30 to 39 with COVID-19, enrolled during active disease. Source material: peripheral blood. This chain connects TRBV5-4 to TRBJ2-4; 9 positions match TRBD1. CDR3 nucleotide sequence: TGTGCCAGCAGCTCGGAGTCCGGGACAGGGAAAAACATTCAGTACTTC. This sequence encodes CASSSESGTGKNIQYF.